This T cell receptor (beta chain) originates from a study of blood T cell repertoires in COVID-19. The CDR3 totals 15 residues. The germline V gene has CDR1 SGHTA and CDR2 FQGNSA. Trimming removed 2 bases from V and 9 bases from J; junction bases left unmatched: 9. Assay: immunoSEQ multiplex PCR; the TCRdb copy retains only in-frame clones and omits some. The sample records around 72,000 clones, roughly 76% being singletons. The rearrangement joins TRBV7-2 to TRBJ2-1; the match to TRBD2 covers 8 bases. The TCR sequence derives from a woman in her seventies with acute or convalescent COVID-19. Sequencing input: peripheral blood. CDR3 DNA sequence: TGTGCCAGCAGCTTAATAGCGGGATATGGAGGTGAGCAGTTCTTC. It specifies CASSLIAGYGGEQFF. The full variable domain, with the rest looked up from reference TRBV7-2 and TRBJ2-1, is GAGVSQSPSNKVTEKGKDVELRCDPISGHTALYWYRQSLGQGLEFLIYFQGNSAPDKSGLPSDRFSAERTGGSVSTLTIQRTQQEDSAVYLCASSLIAGYGGEQFFGPGTRLTVL.